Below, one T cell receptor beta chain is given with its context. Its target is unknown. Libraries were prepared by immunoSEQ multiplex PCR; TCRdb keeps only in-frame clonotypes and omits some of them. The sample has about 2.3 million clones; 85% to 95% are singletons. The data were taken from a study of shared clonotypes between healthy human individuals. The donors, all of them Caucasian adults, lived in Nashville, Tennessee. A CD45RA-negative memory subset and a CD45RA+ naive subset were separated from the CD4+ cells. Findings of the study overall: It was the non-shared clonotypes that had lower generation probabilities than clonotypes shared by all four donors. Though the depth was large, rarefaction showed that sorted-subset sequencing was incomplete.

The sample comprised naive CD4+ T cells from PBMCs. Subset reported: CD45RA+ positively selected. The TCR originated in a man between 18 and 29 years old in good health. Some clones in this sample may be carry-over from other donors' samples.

CDR3 sequence (DNA): TGTGCCAGCAGCAGAGGACAGGCCGGAACCACTGAAGCTTTCTTT. It yields the protein CASSRGQAGTTEAFF. The rearrangement uses TRBV5-6 and TRBJ1-1; 7 positions agree with TRBD1. Germline V gives CDR1 SGHDT, CDR2 YYEEEE. After removal of 4 bases from V and 4 bases from J, the junction contained 10 bases not matched to a gene. The length of the CDR3 is 15 residues.